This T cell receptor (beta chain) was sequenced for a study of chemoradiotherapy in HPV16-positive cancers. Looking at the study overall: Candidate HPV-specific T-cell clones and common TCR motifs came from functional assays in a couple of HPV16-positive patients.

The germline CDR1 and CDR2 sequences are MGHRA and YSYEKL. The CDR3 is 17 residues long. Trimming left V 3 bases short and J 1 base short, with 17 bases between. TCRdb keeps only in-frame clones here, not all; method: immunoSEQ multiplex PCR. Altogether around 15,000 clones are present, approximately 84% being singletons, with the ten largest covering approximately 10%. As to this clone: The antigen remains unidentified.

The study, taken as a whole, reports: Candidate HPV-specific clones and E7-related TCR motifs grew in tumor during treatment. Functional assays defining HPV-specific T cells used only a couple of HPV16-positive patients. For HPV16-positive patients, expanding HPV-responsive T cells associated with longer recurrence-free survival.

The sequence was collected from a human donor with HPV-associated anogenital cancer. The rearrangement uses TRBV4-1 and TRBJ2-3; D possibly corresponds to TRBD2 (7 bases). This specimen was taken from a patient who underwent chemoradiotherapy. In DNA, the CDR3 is TGCGCCAGCAGCCAGGGGGCGGGCCTAGCGGGCACAGATACGCAGTATTTT. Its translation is CASSQGAGLAGTDTQYF.